The text below deals with one TCR beta chain. Libraries were prepared by immunoSEQ multiplex PCR; TCRdb keeps only in-frame clonotypes and omits some of them. The table records 51,000 or so clones, roughly four fifths of them present only once. V was pared by 3 bases and J by 2 bases, with 3 bases of the junction left unmatched. Germline V gene sequence: CDR1 SEHNR, CDR2 FQNEAQ (reference sequence). CDR3 length equals 16 residues. These data originate in a study of early stage breast cancer tumors. Study details: Invasive lobular carcinomas made up four of 12 ER+/PR+/HER2- tumors.

The receptor was isolated from a person aged 45-65 years with breast cancer. The specimen sequenced was blood. The V and J genes are TRBV7-9 and TRBJ2-1; 11 bases fit TRBD1. CDR3 sequence (DNA): TGTGCCAGCAGCTTGGGACAGGGGGTGACCTACAATGAGCAGTTCTTC. Its translation is CASSLGQGVTYNEQFF.